This is a list of T cell receptor beta chains from one sample in a study of blood T cell repertoires in COVID-19. The assay was immunoSEQ multiplex PCR, and TCRdb's table has in-frame clones only and misses some. The data hold about 220,000 clones, with roughly 84% observed a single time. The sample taken for sequencing was peripheral blood. These receptors came from a woman at least 80 years old with acute or convalescent COVID-19. Both conserved end residues are part of each CDR3. A D gene is named only where the DNA matches it firmly. Rows give clone size only sometimes, using once, few, many, or a class for an expanded clone.

size	V	D	J	length	DNA	CDR3
NA	TRBV9	TRBD2	TRBJ2-3	16	TGTGCCAGCAGCCCCGGACTAGCGGATTACACAGATACGCAGTATTTT	CASSPGLADYTDTQYF
once	TRBV18	NA	TRBJ1-1	15	TGTGCCAGCTCAATCGGTGTACTCGAGAACACTGAAGCTTTCTTT	CASSIGVLENTEAFF
NA	TRBV2	NA	TRBJ1-2	14	TGTGCCAGCAGTGGACAGCCTGCTAACTATGGCTACACCTTC	CASSGQPANYGYTF
NA	TRBV7-2	TRBD1	TRBJ1-2	17	TGTGCCAGCAGCAAAAACATTGACAGGGAGGACAACTATGGCTACACCTTC	CASSKNIDREDNYGYTF
few	TRBV9	NA	TRBJ1-1	13	TGTGCCAGCAGCGTAGGTCCAACCACAGGAGCTTTCTTT	CASSVGPTTGAFF
once	TRBV19	TRBD1	TRBJ1-4	14	TGTGCCAGTAGTATCCCGGACAGGGATGAAAAACTGTTTTTT	CASSIPDRDEKLFF
NA	TRBV18	TRBD1	TRBJ2-2	15	TGTGCCAGCTCACTCGGACAGGGTGACACCGGGGAGCTGTTTTTT	CASSLGQGDTGELFF
NA	TRBV5-5	NA	TRBJ1-4	14	TGTGCCAGCAGCTTCCGGGTCATTAATGAAAAACTGTTTTTT	CASSFRVINEKLFF
NA	TRBV18	TRBD2	TRBJ2-3	15	TGTGCCAGCTCACCGGAGCGGGGGGGGACAGATACGCAGTATTTT	CASSPERGGTDTQYF
NA	TRBV13	NA	TRBJ1-5	17	TGTGCCAGCAGCTTAGGCGGGGTTGCGGGGGTCAATCAGCCCCAGCATTTT	CASSLGGVAGVNQPQHF